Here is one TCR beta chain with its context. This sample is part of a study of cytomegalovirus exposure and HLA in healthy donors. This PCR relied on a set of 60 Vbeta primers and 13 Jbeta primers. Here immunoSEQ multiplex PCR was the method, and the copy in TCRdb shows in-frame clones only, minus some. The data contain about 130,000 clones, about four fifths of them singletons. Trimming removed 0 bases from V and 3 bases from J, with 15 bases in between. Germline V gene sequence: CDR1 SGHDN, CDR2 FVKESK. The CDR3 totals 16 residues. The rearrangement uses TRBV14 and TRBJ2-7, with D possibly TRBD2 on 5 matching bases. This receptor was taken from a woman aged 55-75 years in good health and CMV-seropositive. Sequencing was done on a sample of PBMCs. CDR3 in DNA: TGTGCCAGCAGCCAAGACCCAGGCGGGCGGTTCTACGAGCAGTACTTC. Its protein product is CASSQDPGGRFYEQYF.